This paragraph reports one TCR beta chain. This clonotype was seen a few times. What this receptor recognizes is not known. The record has no base qualities; no much larger clone is one base away. V is clipped by 3 bases and J by 7 bases, and the sequence between their germline boundaries is 17 bases long. The germline V gene (reference sequence) supplies CDR1 SGHNT and CDR2 YYREEE. CDR3 length: 14 amino acids, cysteine to phenylalanine. Of the read, only the CDR3 DNA is kept; its 42 bases are in frame from base 1. For repertoire sequencing, TCR beta CDR3 regions were amplified from RNA transcripts. A first-round RT-PCR used HTBI primers with the Qiagen OneStep RT-PCR kit, followed by a second-round multiplex PCR, size selection and purification. Sequencing of the libraries was carried out on an Illumina HiSeq2000 in paired-end mode with 100 bp reads. The authors processed their data as follows. SOAPnuke was used for read processing, and reads with adapters, uncalled bases, a mean Phred below 15, or no exact constant-primer or identifier match were discarded. COPE v1.2.5 was used to merge high-quality paired reads. Unique nucleotide sequences were defined as clonotypes and aligned to IMGT TRB V, D and J references using MiTCR v1.1. Only V-J combinations with frequency above 0.0001 were analysed, covering 99% to 99.2% of repertoires. For each V-J combination, a TCR clonal expansion and chaos score was defined as F50 clonal expansion divided by the chaos observed in the TCRdist matrix. Features were reduced by Welch's t-statistics and random forest to roughly 14 V-J combinations, which fed a naive Bayes classifier. The similarity between thyroid and blood repertoires was quantified using the Morisita-Horn index. Starting from the raw public reads, TCRdb applied fastp trimming at Q25, assembled clones with MiXCR and retained in-frame beta chains. Under each unique CDR3 protein, matching rows form one entry showing the most common genes and DNA. These V and J calls derive from TCRdb rather than the authors' analysis. Recorded for this sample are 450,000 or so distinct CDR3 sequences; about 15% of them occurred a single time. Of the sample, about 10% is held by the ten largest clones.

The data are from a study of Graves' ophthalmopathy and Graves' hyperthyroidism (dated by TCRdb to 2016 to 2019). With respect to the entire study: Peripheral blood samples were taken at the time of initial diagnosis, before any treatment was given. In total, some 130 blood samples were TCR-sequenced: around 42 ophthalmopathy, 75 hyperthyroidism and approximately 17 hyperthyroidism-to-ophthalmopathy patients. The approximately 100 discovery patients were divided at random into training and test sets in a 7:3 ratio. An independent validation cohort comprised 18 hyperthyroidism patients and 15 to 17 patients who later progressed from hyperthyroidism to ophthalmopathy. To explore V-J signatures that separate ophthalmopathy from hyperthyroidism, a discovery set of 100 patients was enrolled, consisting of 43 with ophthalmopathy and approximately 60 with stable hyperthyroidism. Following sampling, methimazole starting at 30 mg daily was administered to hyperthyroidism patients, and high-dose intravenous methylprednisolone was administered to ophthalmopathy patients. TCR beta repertoire signatures were used to distinguish Graves' ophthalmopathy from Graves' hyperthyroidism and to predict progression to ophthalmopathy. T-cell repertoires of thyroid tissue and blood were compared in about six hyperthyroidism patients. What the research found in general, with its limitations: Sample size was not statistically predetermined, and group allocation was not concealed from the investigators. Among expanded thyroid clonotypes with frequency above 0.001, most also showed up in blood, which suggests that blood repertoires may reflect the thyroid immune response. In cross-validation, the 13-signature model distinguished ophthalmopathy from stable hyperthyroidism with around 90% sensitivity and 81.08% specificity, while in the test set the corresponding values were about 80% and 75%. In validation, the model predicted ophthalmopathy progression with more than 55% sensitivity and less than 80% specificity; 12 predicted patients were CT-confirmed with GO in a median of about 6.1 months.

Ophthalmopathy patients were characterized by moderately to severely active disease, a Clinical Activity Score of at least 3, a NOSPECS grade of at least 4, and a disease duration under 3 months. Anyone with other autoimmune diseases, uncontrolled infections, pregnancy or lactation was excluded from the study. Diagnosis relied on clinical symptoms, serum thyroxine, TRAb, thyroid ultrasound and orbital computed tomography. Using Ficoll-Paque density gradient centrifugation, PBMCs were isolated from 9.5 to 10 ml of fresh peripheral blood. Trizol reagent was used to extract the total RNA, and its quality was then checked on an Agilent 2100 Bioanalyzer.

This sequence originates from a woman aged 25 to 39 with Graves' ophthalmopathy. Donor details come from another sample of the same person, matched by shared clones. The material sequenced was blood. This sequence uses TRBV5-4 and TRBJ2-7; the D assignment is uncertain and may be TRBD1 or TRBD2, with 5 bases supporting each. The sequence in DNA is TGTGCCAGCAGCTCGCCGGGACCCCCGAGGGAGCAGTACTTC. It codes for CASSSPGPPREQYF. Full variable domain (CDR3 extended with the reference TRBV5-4 and TRBJ2-7 proteins): ETGVTQSPTHLIKTRGQQVTLRCSSQSGHNTVSWYQQALGQGPQFIFQYYREEENGRGNFPPRFSGLQFPNYSSELNVNALELDDSALYLCASSSPGPPREQYFGPGTRLTVT.